This T cell receptor beta chain was captured in a study of blood T cell repertoires in COVID-19. Study as a whole: Samples representing acute and convalescent COVID-19 were sourced from the United States, Italy and Spain. T cells, B-cell-depleted T cells, or PBMCs provided the cDNA or gDNA that served as material.

Germline V gives CDR1 MNHEY, CDR2 SVGAGI. V gave up 5 bases and J gave up 5 bases; unmatched junction bases: 8. This CDR3 region has 14 residues. Original processing methods: Amplifying reference gene primers gave estimates of nucleated cell counts. Profiling relied on immunoSEQ multiplex PCR, and the TCRdb table lists in-frame clones only, not all of them. V and J calls and clone size are copied from that table; D and trimming were computed from the DNA. The sample consists of 300,000 to 450,000 clones, approximately 81% of them appearing once. This clone was detected only once. Material: peripheral blood. This clonotype was sampled from a woman under 30 with acute or convalescent COVID-19. The chain recombines TRBV6-5 with TRBJ2-5; TRBD2 matches 7 bases. The CDR3 loop reads CASSLGGGYETQYF. DNA of the CDR3: TGTGCCAGCAGTCTTGGCGGGGGATACGAGACCCAGTACTTC.